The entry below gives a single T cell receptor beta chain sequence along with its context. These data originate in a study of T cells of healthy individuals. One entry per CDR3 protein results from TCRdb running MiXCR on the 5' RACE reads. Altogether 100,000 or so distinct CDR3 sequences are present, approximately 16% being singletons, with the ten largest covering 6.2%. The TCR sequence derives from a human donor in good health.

Written as DNA, the CDR3 is TGCAGTGCTAGAGATGGGGTTCAGCCCCAGCATTTT. Encoded protein: CSARDGVQPQHF. The chain uses TRBV20-1 and TRBJ1-5; no firm D call. The V gene lost 0 bases and the J gene lost 6 bases, with 6 bases spanning the gap. Germline V gene data show CDR1 as DFQATT and CDR2 as SNEGSKA (reference sequence). This CDR3 contains 12 residues.